The clone carrying this T cell receptor (beta chain) has only one observation. The sample belongs to a study of radiotherapy plus CTLA-4 blockade in lung cancer. Study as a whole: Objective response rate was roughly 19%; disease control rate, 25% to 35%.

Sequenced by immunoSEQ multiplex PCR; TCRdb stores in-frame clones only, minus some. The repertoire consists of more than 90,000 clones, with 82% occurring once and the leading ten covering roughly 25%. V lost 3 bases and J lost 6; bases outside the gene matches: 14. The CDR3 is 19 amino acids. The V gene's germline CDR1 is KGHSH and CDR2 LQKENI. This clonotype originated in a human donor with non-small cell lung cancer that progressed on radiotherapy plus ipilimumab. Material: peripheral blood, obtained from a patient treated with radiotherapy plus ipilimumab. This rearrangement joins TRBV18 to TRBJ1-4; the match to TRBD1 covers 12 bases. The CDR3 here is CASSPPNAGTGGGYEKLFF. CDR3 bases: TGTGCCAGCTCACCCCCCAACGCCGGGACAGGGGGCGGATATGAAAAACTGTTTTTT.